These T cell receptor beta chains were read from a single sample in a study of OX40 agonist ivuxolimab in advanced cancers. Here immunoSEQ multiplex PCR was the method, and the copy in TCRdb shows in-frame clones only, minus some. The data hold under 80,000 clones, with roughly 86% observed a single time. The specimen comprised CD4+ or CD8+ T cells sorted from blood, sampled in a trial of the OX40 agonist ivuxolimab. These receptors were taken from an adult with an advanced solid tumor such as melanoma, head and neck, liver or kidney cancer. Both conserved end residues are part of each CDR3.

V	J	CDR3
TRBV5-1	TRBJ2-4	CASSPGGGEGIIQYF
TRBV4-1	TRBJ2-7	CASSPHLDSSYEQYF
TRBV10-1	TRBJ2-7	CASSEMGREQYF
TRBV2	TRBJ2-4	CASSERQGTLGLAKNIQYF
TRBV2	TRBJ2-6	CASSVRGAGANVLTF
TRBV7-3	TRBJ2-2	CASSLQGTGNTGELFF
TRBV5-6	TRBJ2-3	CASRWRTLTDTDTQYF
TRBV7-3	TRBJ2-1	CASSPSGASGNEQFF
TRBV30	TRBJ1-2	CACDRGRDYGYTF
TRBV5-1	TRBJ2-2	CASSLDSRNTGELFF
TRBV5-4	TRBJ2-3	CASSPGLAGGAEDTQYF
TRBV6-5	TRBJ1-1	CASSYVRAATEAFF
TRBV19	TRBJ2-2	CATKLAGGTGELFF
TRBV6-5	TRBJ2-7	CASSLIQGATSGEQYF
TRBV19	TRBJ1-5	CASRGQGPNQPQHF
TRBV19	TRBJ1-1	CASSLGQGTEAFF
TRBV5-6	TRBJ2-1	CASSLGYEQFF
TRBV27	TRBJ2-1	CASSFLTSGSYNEQFF
TRBV7-9	TRBJ2-4	CASTRDSVSQYF
TRBV4-1	TRBJ1-1	CASSQERTDIQAFF
TRBV4-1	TRBJ1-1	CASSPAGQNTEAFF
TRBV25-1	TRBJ2-1	CASSEFVGLYNEQFF
TRBV27	TRBJ2-1	CASSLTPQPSGRGYNEQFF
TRBV19	TRBJ2-2	CASSIEERNTGELFF
TRBV29-1	TRBJ1-2	CSVDRGSNYGYTF
TRBV7-2	TRBJ2-1	CASSLRTGPSNEQFF
TRBV7-2	TRBJ2-7	CASSLSGASYEQYF
TRBV27	TRBJ1-5	CASSARDHSNQPQHF
TRBV7-9	TRBJ1-5	CASSTTGGNQPQHF